This T cell receptor (beta chain) stems from a study of T-cell memory formation after mild COVID-19 (dated by TCRdb to the early 2020s). Looking at the study overall: Most TCR sequence clusters were specific to one of the two donors. In two donors, T-cell clones that expanded and contracted after mild COVID-19 were followed by sequencing TCRalpha and TCRbeta repertoires longitudinally. Two young, previously healthy adult volunteers, one female and one male, were included in the cohort.

The sample holds a few counts of this clonotype. Its specific antigen is unknown. Base qualities are not provided; no much larger clone lies one nucleotide away. PBMCs were isolated by Ficoll-Paque density gradient centrifugation. Broader findings and caveats from the paper: Whether the second-wave clones peaking on day 37 were SARS-CoV-2 specific was not confirmed. Only a couple of mild cases were covered by the study, and larger cohorts that include severe cases with pre-infection samples were considered necessary. Some responding clones were found in pre-infection memory, which suggests that pre-existing cross-reactive memory T cells took part in the SARS-CoV-2 response. Contracting CD4+ clones were located mainly in the CM and EM memory subsets, whereas CD8+ clones were found to be enriched in EMRA. Balanced CD4/CD8 phenotypes were observed for clones contracting from day 15 to 85, whereas a bias towards CD4+ was observed for a second wave of clones expanding from day 15 to 37.

The instrument was an Illumina NovaSeq 6000. cDNA libraries for TCRalpha and TCRbeta were prepared by 5'RACE using constant-segment primers, with sample barcodes and unique molecular identifiers added. Trizol reagent was used to extract RNA from every sample. The libraries were amplified in two PCR steps, and the second step added a second sample barcode and Illumina TruSeq adapters. Sequencing of the libraries was done on an Illumina NovaSeq, producing 2 x 150 bp paired-end reads. The paper's data handling went like this. With migec v1.2.7, reads were demultiplexed and then collapsed into UMI-guided consensus sequences. Using mixcr v2.1.11, UMI consensuses were aligned to TRA and TRB V and J templates and then assembled into clonotypes. A clonotype was counted as expanded or contracted only if both edgeR and NoisET called the change significant, with noise models trained on biological replicates. For edgeR calls, the thresholds were a false discovery rate-adjusted p below 0.01 and a log2 fold-change of 1. As an exploratory analysis of dynamics, PCA with hierarchical clustering was applied to max-normalized trajectories of the 1000 most abundant clonotypes. Separately sequenced CD4+ and CD8+ repertoires were used to assign the CD4 or CD8 phenotype of responding clones. The public reads were quality trimmed at Q25 with fastp and then assembled into clones with MiXCR by TCRdb, keeping productive beta chains. Entries are consolidated by CDR3 protein sequence, retaining the most common genes and DNA. The V and J calls were determined by TCRdb, not by the authors. For this sample there are around 450,000 distinct CDR3 sequences; approximately 20% appear just once. The leading ten clones occupy 7.5% to 9.5% of the sample.

Germline trimming amounts to 1 base on V and 5 bases on J, with 14 as the count of junction bases outside the gene matches. For CDR1 and CDR2, the germline V gene lists MGHRA and YSYEKL. From its cysteine to its phenylalanine, the CDR3 spans 18 amino acids. Only the CDR3 DNA stays, 54 bases, in frame from base 1. This clonotype was sampled from an adult woman who had mild COVID-19 (a few samples of this study predate the infection). The sample titles of this study are shuffled in the database, so cell type and time point are left out; the donor was told from shared clones. Sequencing was performed on PBMCs or a T cell subset sorted from them (not recorded which). The rearrangement combines TRBV4-1 with TRBJ1-1, and TRBD1 matches 9 of the central bases. CDR3 reads: CASSQADRGTGRGTEAFF. At the DNA level, the sequence is TGCGCCAGCAGCCAAGCAGATCGAGGGACAGGGCGGGGGACTGAAGCTTTCTTT.